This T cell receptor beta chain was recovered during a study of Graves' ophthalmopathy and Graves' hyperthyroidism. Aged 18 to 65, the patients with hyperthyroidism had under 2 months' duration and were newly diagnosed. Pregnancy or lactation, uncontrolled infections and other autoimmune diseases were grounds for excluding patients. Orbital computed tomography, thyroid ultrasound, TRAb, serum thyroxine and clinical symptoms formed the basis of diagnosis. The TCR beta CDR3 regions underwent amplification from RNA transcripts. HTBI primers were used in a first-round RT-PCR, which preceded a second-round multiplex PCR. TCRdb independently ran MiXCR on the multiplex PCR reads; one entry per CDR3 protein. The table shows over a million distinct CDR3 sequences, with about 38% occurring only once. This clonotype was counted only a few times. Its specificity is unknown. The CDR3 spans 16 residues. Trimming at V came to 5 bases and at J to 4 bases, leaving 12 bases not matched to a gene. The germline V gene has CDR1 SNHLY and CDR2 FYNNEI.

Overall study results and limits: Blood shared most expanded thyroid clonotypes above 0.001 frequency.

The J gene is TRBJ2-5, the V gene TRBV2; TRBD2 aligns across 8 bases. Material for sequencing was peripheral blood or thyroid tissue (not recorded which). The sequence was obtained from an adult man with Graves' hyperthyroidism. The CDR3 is CASSYSGGGNPETQYF. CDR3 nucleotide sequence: TGTGCCAGCAGTTACTCTGGCGGGGGGAATCCAGAGACCCAGTACTTC.